A single sample gave rise to the 15 T cell receptor beta chains below, sequenced in a study of blood T cell repertoires in COVID-19. Assay used: immunoSEQ multiplex PCR; TCRdb lists only in-frame clones, some missing. The table includes 200,000 or so clones, roughly 90% detected once. The sequencing input was peripheral blood. Every receptor here comes from a woman aged 55-75 years with acute or convalescent COVID-19.

V gene TRBV19 combines with J gene TRBJ2-7; perhaps TRBD1 as D (6 bases). CDR3 length equals 14 residues. Per the germline V gene, CDR1 is LNHDA and CDR2 is SQIVND (reference sequence). Trimming removed 5 bases at V and 2 bases at J, with 13 bases between. The CDR3 region has the DNA TGTGCCAGTAGTGCTGGCGGACAGCCCTACGAGCAGTACTTC. This gives the protein CASSAGGQPYEQYF. Together with reference TRBV19 and TRBJ2-7, the CDR3 gives the full variable domain: DGGITQSPKYLFRKEGQNVTLSCEQNLNHDAMYWYRQDPGQGLRLIYYSQIVNDFQKGDIAEGYSVSREKKESFPLTVTSAQKNPTAFYLCASSAGGQPYEQYFGPGTRLTVT.

V and J are TRBV6-1 and TRBJ2-7; 10 nucleotides match TRBD2. After removal of 3 bases from V and 0 bases from J, the junction contained 8 bases not matched to a gene. This CDR3 comprises 17 residues. Germline V gene lookup returns CDR1 MNHNS and CDR2 SASEGT. This CDR3 reads CASSEVLASGSSYEQYF. The DNA of the CDR3 is TGTGCCAGCAGTGAGGTTTTGGCTAGCGGGAGCTCCTACGAGCAGTACTTC.

This chain uses TRBV27 with TRBJ1-4; the D gene is possibly TRBD1 (6 bases). The CDR3 contains 16 residues. The germline V gene has CDR1 MNHEY and CDR2 SMNVEV (reference sequence). Trimming stripped 5 bases from V and 5 bases from J, with 18 bases between. CDR3 bases: TGTGCCAGCAGTCCTTACTCGGGGGGGCCCAATGAAAAACTGTTTTTT. It specifies CASSPYSGGPNEKLFF.

This clone came up once. The chain joins TRBV28 to TRBJ1-2; 8 positions agree with TRBD1. Germline V lookup: CDR1 MDHEN, CDR2 SYDVKM. Trimming removed 6 bases from V and 4 bases from J; junction bases left unmatched: 7. CDR3 size: 14 residues. Here the CDR3 reads CASRSTGTGYGYTF. The CDR3 bases are TGTGCCAGCAGATCCACCGGGACAGGCTATGGCTACACCTTC.

V is TRBV4-2 and J is TRBJ1-5; TRBD1 might be the D (6 bases). V gave up 0 bases and J gave up 5 bases, with 8 bases separating them. In germline, CDR1 is LGHNA, CDR2 YNFKEQ. The CDR3 extends over 14 amino acids. The CDR3: CASSQERTDQPQHF. For the CDR3, the DNA is TGTGCCAGCAGCCAAGAAAGGACAGATCAGCCCCAGCATTTT.

The J gene is TRBJ1-5, the V gene TRBV5-8, with D unclear. V lost 0 bases to trimming and J lost 6 bases, with 10 bases between them. This CDR3 has 14 amino acids. The germline gives CDR1 SGHTS, CDR2 YDEGEE. For the CDR3, the DNA is TGTGCCAGCAGCTTGGCCACTAGTGGTCAGCCCCAGCATTTT. Translating it yields CASSLATSGQPQHF.

The chain links TRBV5-6 to TRBJ1-2; no clear D gene. CDR1 and CDR2 from the germline V gene are SGHDT and YYEEEE. Trimming cost V 4 bases and J 7 bases, with 17 bases left between them. The CDR3 consists of 14 residues. The CDR3 sequence: CASSLLAGLGGYTF. The CDR3 bases are TGTGCCAGCAGCCTACTAGCAGGCTTAGGTGGCTACACCTTC.

The J gene is TRBJ2-5, the V gene TRBV6-5, with D maybe TRBD1 (7 bases). The CDR3 covers 16 residues. The V gene lost 0 bases and the J gene lost 5 bases, with 16 bases spanning the gap. The germline V gene encodes CDR1 MNHEY and CDR2 SVGAGI. CDR3 bases: TGTGCCAGCAGTTACTCGAGCCAGGGGGGTTTGGAGACCCAGTACTTC. Translation gives CASSYSSQGGLETQYF.

This clone was found a few times. The gene calls are TRBV29-1 and TRBJ2-7; TRBD1 might be the D (6 bases). Germline CDR1 and CDR2: SQVTM and ANQGSEA. With 7 bases removed from V and 5 bases from J, the gap between germline ends came to 12 bases. This CDR3 has 11 residues. In DNA form, the CDR3 reads TGCAGCGGACGAAACAGGGACGAGCAGTACTTC. Translation: CSGRNRDEQYF.

This sequence joins TRBV25-1 and TRBJ2-5; D not certain. Deletions cut 6 bases from V and 2 bases from J, with 13 bases between. The length of the CDR3 is 14 residues. Germline V gives CDR1 MGHDK, CDR2 SYGVNS. CDR3 nucleotides: TGTGCCAGCAGATCAGGTGCCCGACAAGAGACCCAGTACTTC. It yields the protein CASRSGARQETQYF. Full variable domain (remainder filled in from reference TRBV25-1 and TRBJ2-5): EADIYQTPRYLVIGTGKKITLECSQTMGHDKMYWYQQDPGMELHLIHYSYGVNSTEKGDLSSESTVSRIRTEHFPLTLESARPSHTSQYLCASRSGARQETQYFGPGTRLLVL.

The chain employs TRBV11-2 and TRBJ2-2; TRBD2 aligns across 11 bases. With V trimmed by 0 bases and J by 5 bases, 5 bases remained unmatched. Germline V lookup: CDR1 SGHAT, CDR2 FQNNGV. This CDR3 region has 17 residues. In DNA form, the CDR3 reads TGTGCCAGCAGCTTAGAGGCTAGCGGGAGGAGGACCGGGGAGCTGTTTTTT. It is translated as CASSLEASGRRTGELFF.

The genes are TRBV18 and TRBJ1-1, with TRBD1 identical over 9 bases. The trim removed 4 bases at V and 5 bases at J, leaving 5 bases unmatched. This CDR3 contains 14 residues. Germline V gene sequence: CDR1 KGHSH, CDR2 LQKENI. The CDR3 DNA sequence: TGTGCCAGCTCACTGACCGGGACAGGGACTGAAGCTTTCTTT. It encodes CASSLTGTGTEAFF.

CDR3 DNA: TGTGCCAGCAGCGCAGAGGCGCGGGAGTTCAGGTACGAGCAGTACTTC. This gives the protein CASSAEAREFRYEQYF. The V gene is TRBV7-8, the J gene TRBJ2-7; 7 nucleotides line up with TRBD2. The CDR3 totals 16 residues. Looked up from germline, CDR1 is SGHVS and CDR2 is FQNEAQ. V trimming: 5 bases; J trimming: 4 bases; junction bases outside the gene matches: 14.

The chain recombines TRBV19 with TRBJ1-5; maybe TRBD1 (5 bases). Trimming removed 9 bases from V and 0 bases from J, with 15 bases in between. CDR3 length: 15 residues. Germline-derived CDR1 and CDR2 are LNHDA and SQIVND (reference sequence). In nucleotides, the CDR3 is TGTGCCAGCGGTGGGGGGGACCATAGCAATCAGCCCCAGCATTTT. It encodes CASGGGDHSNQPQHF.

This rearrangement joins TRBV6-6 to TRBJ1-2; a possible D gene is TRBD1 (6 bases). This CDR3 is 14 amino acids long. CDR1 MNHNY and CDR2 SVGAGI come from the germline V gene (reference sequence). Trimming removed 2 bases from V and 5 bases from J, with 12 bases in between. The CDR3 DNA reads as TGTGCCAGCAGTTACGACGGACAGCGTTATGGCTACACCTTC. Translation gives CASSYDGQRYGYTF.